Shown below are 30 T cell receptor beta chains from a single sample sequenced in a study of blood T cell repertoires in COVID-19. TCRdb's copy holds only in-frame clones and misses some; the assay was immunoSEQ multiplex PCR. The table lists roughly 52,000 clones, approximately 85% of them singletons. Sequenced input: peripheral blood. These receptors were obtained from a woman of 80 years or more with acute or convalescent COVID-19.

V usage is TRBV30 and J usage is TRBJ1-3; TRBD1 is a possible D gene (6 bases). The CDR3 is 15 residues long. Trimming took 0 bases from V and 0 from J, leaving 9 bases between them. Germline V CDR1 and CDR2: GTSNPN, SVGIG (reference sequence). Written as DNA, the CDR3 is TGTGCCTGGAGTGTAATGGGGGCCTCTGGAAACACCATATATTTT. This translates into CAWSVMGASGNTIYF.

The chain combines TRBV3-1 (or the pseudogene TRBV3-2) with TRBJ1-4; TRBD1 agrees at 8 bases. Germline CDR1 reads LGHDT; CDR2 reads YNNKEL (reference sequence). Trimming cost V 4 bases and J 10 bases; bases outside gene matches: 8. The CDR3 is 14 residues long. CDR3 DNA: TGTGCCAGCAGCCTAACAGGGGGAGTCGTAAAACTGTTTTTT. Its protein product is CASSLTGGVVKLFF.

This clone came up a few times. The chain is built from TRBV30 and TRBJ1-1, with D possibly being TRBD1 (5 bases). The CDR3 is 12 amino acids. Germline assignment: CDR1 GTSNPN and CDR2 SVGIG (reference sequence). Between the trimmed V and J ends, which lost 5 bases and 4 bases, there was a span of 11 bases. CDR3 loop: CAWGRGSTEAFF. The CDR3 DNA follows: TGTGCCTGGGGAAGGGGTTCCACTGAAGCTTTCTTT.

The rearrangement links TRBV5-5 to TRBJ2-3; 11 nucleotides align to TRBD1. Germline CDR1 SGHKS, CDR2 YYEKEE (reference sequence). The V and J ends lost 2 bases and 0 bases, in that order; junction bases with no gene match: 2. The CDR3 runs to 16 residues. The CDR3 spells CASSFGTGGSTDTQYF. The CDR3 region has the DNA TGTGCCAGCAGCTTTGGGACAGGGGGGAGCACAGATACGCAGTATTTT.

The V gene is TRBV29-1, the J gene TRBJ1-3, with D perhaps matching TRBD1 (5 bases). The V gene lost 6 bases and the J gene lost 0 bases, with 6 bases spanning the gap. There are 12 residues in the CDR3. Looked up from germline, CDR1 is SQVTM and CDR2 is ANQGSEA. The CDR3 region is CSVDSSGNTIYF. The CDR3 DNA reads TGCAGCGTCGACAGCTCTGGAAACACCATATATTTT. Filled out from reference TRBV29-1 and TRBJ1-3, the complete variable domain reads SAVISQKPSRDICQRGTSLTIQCQVDSQVTMMFWYRQQPGQSLTLIATANQGSEATYESGFVIDKFPISRPNLTFSTLTVSNMSPEDSSIYLCSVDSSGNTIYFGEGSWLTVV.

CDR3: CASSLGEQGTGGDGYTF. The CDR3 nucleotides read TGTGCCAGCAGCTTAGGGGAACAAGGGACAGGGGGCGATGGCTACACCTTC. The chain has TRBV7-6 and TRBJ1-2, with TRBD1 matching over 12 bases. The CDR3 runs to 17 residues. CDR1 is SGHVS, CDR2 FNYEAQ, per germline. Trimming took 1 base from V and 6 from J; bases not matched to a gene: 9.

The chain recombines TRBV18 with TRBJ2-2; 8 nucleotides match TRBD1. The CDR3 runs 19 residues. The germline CDR1 and CDR2 sequences are KGHSH and LQKENI. Trimming took 1 base from V and 3 from J; bases not matched to a gene: 13. The CDR3 loop reads CASSPQGRYRGMDTGELFF. The CDR3 DNA reads TGTGCCAGCTCACCACAGGGACGATACAGGGGGATGGACACCGGGGAGCTGTTTTTT.

The rearrangement uses TRBV29-1 and TRBJ1-1; D gene unclear. The CDR3 length is 13 residues. From germline, CDR1 is SQVTM and CDR2 ANQGSEA. The ends were cut back, 5 bases at V and 4 bases at J, with 14 bases in the middle. CDR3 in amino acids: CSVSEGRRTEAFF. The CDR3, as DNA: TGCAGCGTTAGCGAAGGGAGGCGCACTGAAGCTTTCTTT.

The CDR3 DNA follows: TGTGCCAGCAGTTTTGGAGACAATCAGCCCCAGCATTTT. Translation: CASSFGDNQPQHF. The chain carries TRBV27 and TRBJ1-5; D gene unclear. V gave up 3 bases and J gave up 3 bases, with 6 bases separating them. Germline lookup yields CDR1 MNHEY and CDR2 SMNVEV (reference sequence). The CDR3 is 13 amino acids.

This chain uses TRBV7-2 with TRBJ2-7; 10 bases are shared with TRBD2. Unmatched junction bases numbered 3, after V lost 5 bases and J lost 5 bases. Germline V lookup: CDR1 SGHTA, CDR2 FQGNSA. CDR3 length equals 13 residues. The CDR3 coding sequence is TGTGCCAGCAGCAAAGCGGGGGGGAACGAGCAGTACGTC. This encodes CASSKAGGNEQYV.

The V and J genes are TRBV10-1 and TRBJ2-3; no reliable D call. Trimming stripped 6 bases from V and 9 bases from J, with 10 bases between. Germline loops: CDR1 WNHNN, CDR2 SYGVQD (reference sequence). The CDR3 sequence is 11 residues long. This CDR3 reads CASSNSETQYF. Written as DNA, the CDR3 is TGCGCCAGCAGCAACTCTGAAACGCAGTATTTT.

The chain joins TRBV4-2 to TRBJ2-2; D may be TRBD1 (6 bases). The CDR3 length is 14 residues. Germline V gives CDR1 LGHNA, CDR2 YNFKEQ. V shed 0 bases and J shed 7 bases, with 9 bases lying between them. The CDR3 here is CASSQETGNGELFF. DNA for the CDR3: TGTGCCAGCAGCCAAGAAACAGGGAACGGGGAGCTGTTTTTT.

This clone was observed once. V usage is TRBV24-1 and J usage is TRBJ2-1; TRBD1 matches at 10 bases. Germline CDR1 KGHDR, CDR2 SFDVKD. The J segment lost 9 bases and the V segment lost 2 bases, leaving 6 bases of the junction unmatched. The CDR3 extends over 15 amino acids. The CDR3 protein is CATSDSDRGRFEQFF. The CDR3 DNA reads as TGTGCCACCAGTGATTCGGACAGGGGGAGGTTTGAGCAGTTCTTC.

The chain is built from TRBV5-1 and TRBJ1-4, with 9 bases matching TRBD1. Germline V gene data show CDR1 as SGHRS and CDR2 as YFSETQ. This CDR3 is built from 15 residues. The junction had 6 bases not matched to a gene; V was cut back by 4 bases and J by 5 bases. For the CDR3, the DNA is TGCGCCAGCAGCCCAGGGACAGGGAGAAATGAAAAACTGTTTTTT. Its translation is CASSPGTGRNEKLFF.

The rearrangement uses TRBV30 and TRBJ1-2; possibly TRBD1 for D (6 bases). V lost 3 bases and J 7 bases, leaving 18 bases between the germline ends. There are 14 residues in the CDR3. Germline V gene sequence: CDR1 GTSNPN, CDR2 SVGIG (reference sequence). This CDR3 is CAWSRTVKALGYTF. The CDR3 DNA is TGTGCCTGGAGCCGGACAGTGAAGGCCCTTGGCTACACCTTC. The whole variable domain, remainder taken from reference TRBV30 and TRBJ1-2, is SQTIHQWPATLVQPVGSPLSLECTVEGTSNPNLYWYRQAAGRGLQLLFYSVGIGQISSEVPQNLSASRPQDRQFILSSKKLLLSDSGFYLCAWSRTVKALGYTFGSGTRLTVV.

The chain couples TRBV5-1 to TRBJ2-1; weak D call: TRBD1 (5 bases). Germline V gives CDR1 SGHRS, CDR2 YFSETQ. V lost 0 bases, J lost 2 bases, and 9 bases lay in between. The CDR3 has 15 amino acids. The CDR3 sequence is CASSLEGLPYNEQFF. The CDR3 nucleotides are TGCGCCAGCAGCTTGGAGGGGCTGCCCTACAATGAGCAGTTCTTC.

The chain carries TRBV12-3 or TRBV12-4 and TRBJ1-1, with D possibly being TRBD1 (5 bases). The CDR3 is made up of 13 amino acids. Trimming removed 6 bases at V and 1 base at J, with 9 bases between. This CDR3 is CASSFDRNTEAFF. CDR3 bases: TGTGCCAGCAGCTTCGACAGGAACACTGAAGCTTTCTTT.

The chain couples TRBV7-2 to TRBJ2-1, with 8 positions matching TRBD2. The J segment lost 8 bases and the V segment lost 5 bases, leaving 8 bases of the junction unmatched. Germline V gives CDR1 SGHTA, CDR2 FQGNSA. This CDR3 is built from 14 residues. The CDR3 nucleotides read TGTGCCAGCAGCCCCCAGCGGGGGCGGGATGAGCAGTTCTTC. It is translated as CASSPQRGRDEQFF.

V usage is TRBV11-3 and J usage is TRBJ1-1; no reliable D call. Germline CDR1 is SGHNT and CDR2 is YENEEA. The V and J ends lost 1 base and 6 bases respectively, with 9 bases between them. The length of the CDR3 is 13 residues. For the CDR3, the DNA is TGTGCCAGCAGCTTAGTCCCTATTTCTGAAGCTTTCTTT. Residues: CASSLVPISEAFF.

The rearrangement links TRBV21-1 to TRBJ1-1. TRBV21-1 represents a pseudogene. The CDR3 loop spans 14 amino acids. The CDR3 sequence is CASSLKGRNTEAFF. In DNA form, the CDR3 reads TGTGCCAGCAGCCTAAAAGGGAGGAACACTGAAGCTTTCTTT.

This chain links TRBV5-1 with TRBJ1-5; D is uncertain. Germline CDR1 is SGHRS and CDR2 is YFSETQ. V was shortened by 0 bases and J by 4 bases, with 8 bases between the two germline ends. The CDR3 covers 14 residues. CDR3 loop: CASSLGQDNQPQHF. The CDR3 DNA follows: TGCGCCAGCAGCTTGGGCCAGGATAATCAGCCCCAGCATTTT.

The sample holds a few counts of this clone. CDR3 region: CATRGGFHNEQFF. The DNA of the CDR3 is TGTGCCACCCGGGGGGGGTTCCACAATGAGCAGTTCTTC. The V and J genes are TRBV7-9 and TRBJ2-1; TRBD2 agrees at 8 bases. The CDR3 sequence is 13 residues long. Trimming cost V 10 bases and J 5 bases; bases outside gene matches: 7. CDR1 and CDR2 from the germline V gene are SEHNR and FQNEAQ (reference sequence).

The rearrangement links TRBV11-2 to TRBJ2-1; D might be TRBD2 (6 bases). Between the trimmed V and J ends, which lost 3 bases and 5 bases, there was a span of 17 bases. The CDR3 length is 16 residues. Germline lookup yields CDR1 SGHAT and CDR2 FQNNGV. In DNA, the CDR3 is TGTGCCAGCAGCTTTTTCGGGACTGGAGATAACAATGAGCAGTTCTTC. Translating gives CASSFFGTGDNNEQFF.

The J gene is TRBJ1-1, the V gene TRBV5-4, with 10 bases lining up with TRBD1. The CDR3 consists of 17 residues. J was trimmed by 0 bases and V by 2 bases; bases with no gene match: 7. Germline lookup yields CDR1 SGHNT and CDR2 YYREEE (reference sequence). CDR3 bases: TGTGCCAGCAGCTTAGGACAGGGGGGAACTATGAACACTGAAGCTTTCTTT. Its translation: CASSLGQGGTMNTEAFF.

The chain couples TRBV19 to TRBJ1-2; D possibly corresponds to TRBD1 (5 bases). The V gene's germline CDR1 is LNHDA and CDR2 SQIVND (reference sequence). This CDR3 region has 13 residues. The V and J ends lost 1 base and 7 bases respectively, with 10 bases between them. The CDR3: CASSIGKGVGYTF. The CDR3 bases are TGTGCCAGTAGTATAGGAAAAGGGGTTGGCTACACCTTC.

The genes are TRBV19 and TRBJ1-1, with 9 nucleotides matching TRBD1. CDR1 and CDR2 (germline): LNHDA, SQIVND (reference sequence). V lost 7 bases to trimming and J lost 3 bases; unmatched junction nucleotides: 3. The CDR3 spans 13 residues. As DNA, the CDR3 is TGTGCCAGTACCCGGACAGGGGACACTGAAGCTTTCTTT. Translation: CASTRTGDTEAFF.

The chain is built from TRBV3-1 (or the pseudogene TRBV3-2) and TRBJ1-2; TRBD1 agrees at 10 bases. Germline CDR1 and CDR2: LGHDT and YNNKEL (reference sequence). This CDR3 is built from 16 residues. Trimming cost V 0 bases and J 2 bases; bases outside gene matches: 3. The DNA for the CDR3 is TGTGCCAGCAGCCAAGATGAGGACAGGGGGAACTATGGCTACACCTTC. Residues: CASSQDEDRGNYGYTF.

The chain combines TRBV6-6 with TRBJ1-1; D uncertain. Deletions cut 2 bases from V and 1 base from J, with 5 bases between. The germline V gene encodes CDR1 MNHNY and CDR2 SVGAGI (reference sequence). The length of the CDR3 is 13 residues. The CDR3 DNA sequence: TGTGCCAGCAGTTACCAGGCGAACACTGAAGCTTTCTTT. Translating gives CASSYQANTEAFF.

The chain links TRBV19 to TRBJ1-4; weak D call: TRBD1 (6 bases). The V gene lost 4 bases and the J gene lost 2 bases, with 11 bases spanning the gap. The germline V gene encodes CDR1 LNHDA and CDR2 SQIVND (reference sequence). The CDR3 is made up of 15 amino acids. The CDR3 is CASSTTGITNEKLFF. The CDR3 DNA reads as TGTGCCAGTAGTACAACAGGGATTACTAATGAAAAACTGTTTTTT.

V is TRBV21-1 and J is TRBJ2-7; the table assigns TRBD1, which was not confirmed against the DNA. TRBV21-1 represents a pseudogene. CDR3 length equals 16 residues. The CDR3 nucleotides are TGTGCCAGCAGTACATCGATCAGGGGTCCTGCTTCCGAGCAGTACTTC. Amino acid sequence: CASSTSIRGPASEQYF.